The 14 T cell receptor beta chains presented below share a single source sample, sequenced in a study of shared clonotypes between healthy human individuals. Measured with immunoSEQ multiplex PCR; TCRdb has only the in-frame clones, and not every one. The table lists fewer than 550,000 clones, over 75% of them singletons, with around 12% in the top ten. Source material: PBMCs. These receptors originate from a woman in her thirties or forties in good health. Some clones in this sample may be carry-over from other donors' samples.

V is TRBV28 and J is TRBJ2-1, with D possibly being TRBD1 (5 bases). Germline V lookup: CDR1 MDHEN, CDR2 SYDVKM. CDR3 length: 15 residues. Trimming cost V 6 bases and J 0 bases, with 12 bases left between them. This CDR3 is CASSTQVFSYNEQFF. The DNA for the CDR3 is TGTGCCAGCAGCACACAGGTTTTCTCCTACAATGAGCAGTTCTTC.

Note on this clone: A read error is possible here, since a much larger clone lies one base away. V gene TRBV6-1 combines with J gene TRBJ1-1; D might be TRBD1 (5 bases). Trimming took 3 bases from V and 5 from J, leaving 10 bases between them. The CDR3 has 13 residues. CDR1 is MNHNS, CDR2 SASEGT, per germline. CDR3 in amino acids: CASSDEGRTEAFF. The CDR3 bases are TGTGCCAGCAGTGATGAGGGGAGGACTGAAGCTTTCTTT.

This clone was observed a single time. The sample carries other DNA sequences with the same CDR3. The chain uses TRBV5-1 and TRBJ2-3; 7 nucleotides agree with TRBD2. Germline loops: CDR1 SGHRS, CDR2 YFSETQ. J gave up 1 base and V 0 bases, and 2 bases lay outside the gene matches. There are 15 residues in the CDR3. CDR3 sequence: CASSLGLAGTDTQYF. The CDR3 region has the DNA TGCGCCAGCAGCTTGGGGCTAGCGGGCACAGATACGCAGTATTTT.

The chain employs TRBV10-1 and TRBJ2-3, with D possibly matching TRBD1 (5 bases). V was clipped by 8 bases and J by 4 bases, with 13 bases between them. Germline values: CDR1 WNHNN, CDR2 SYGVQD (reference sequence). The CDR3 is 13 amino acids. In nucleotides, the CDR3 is TGCGCCAGCGGACAAACAAGTCCAGATACGCAGTATTTT. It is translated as CASGQTSPDTQYF.

The CDR3 coding sequence is TGTGCCAGCACCCAACCCCCGGGAACCGATACGCAGTATTTT. This translates into CASTQPPGTDTQYF. J is TRBJ2-3 and V is TRBV28; a weak D match, TRBD2 (5 bases). Germline-derived CDR1 and CDR2 are MDHEN and SYDVKM. The CDR3 contains 14 residues. Trimming shortened V by 7 bases and J by 6 bases, and 17 bases separated the two germline ends.

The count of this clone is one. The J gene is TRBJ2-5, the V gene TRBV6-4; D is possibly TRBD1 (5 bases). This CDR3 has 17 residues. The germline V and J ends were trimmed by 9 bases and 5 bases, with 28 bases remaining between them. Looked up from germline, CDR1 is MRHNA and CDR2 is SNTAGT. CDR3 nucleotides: TGTGCCAGTTCTACTCAGTCCCGGCGTGGGGCTGGGGAGACCCAGTACTTC. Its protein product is CASSTQSRRGAGETQYF.

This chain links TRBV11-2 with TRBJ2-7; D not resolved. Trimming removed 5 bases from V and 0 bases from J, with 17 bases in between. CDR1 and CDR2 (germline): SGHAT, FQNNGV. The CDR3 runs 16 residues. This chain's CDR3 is CASSPGVSGSSYEQYF. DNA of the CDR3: TGTGCCAGCAGCCCTGGCGTATCCGGTTCCTCCTACGAGCAGTACTTC.

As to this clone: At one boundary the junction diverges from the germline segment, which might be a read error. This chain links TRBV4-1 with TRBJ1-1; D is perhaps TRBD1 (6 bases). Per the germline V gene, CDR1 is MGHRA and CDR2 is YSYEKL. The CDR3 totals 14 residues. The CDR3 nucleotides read TGTGCCAGCAGTAATGGACAGATGAACACTGAAGCTTTCTTT. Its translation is CASSNGQMNTEAFF.

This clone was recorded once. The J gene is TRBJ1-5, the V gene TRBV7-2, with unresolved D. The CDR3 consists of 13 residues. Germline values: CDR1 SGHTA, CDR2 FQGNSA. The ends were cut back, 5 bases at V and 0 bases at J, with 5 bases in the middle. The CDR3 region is CASSHNSNQPQHF. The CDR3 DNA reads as TGTGCCAGCAGCCACAATAGCAATCAGCCCCAGCATTTT.

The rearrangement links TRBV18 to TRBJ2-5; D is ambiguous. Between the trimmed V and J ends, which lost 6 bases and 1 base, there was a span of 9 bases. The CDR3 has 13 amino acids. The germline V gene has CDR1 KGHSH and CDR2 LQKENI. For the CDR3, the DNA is TGTGCCAGCTCCCTTGACATCCAAGAGACCCAGTACTTC. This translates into CASSLDIQETQYF.

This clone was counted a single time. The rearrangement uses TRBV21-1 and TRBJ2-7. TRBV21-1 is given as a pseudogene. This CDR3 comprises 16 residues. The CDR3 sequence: CASSQQMLHVLDEQYF. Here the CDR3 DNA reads TGTGCCAGCAGCCAGCAAATGCTACACGTGTTAGATGAGCAGTACTTC.

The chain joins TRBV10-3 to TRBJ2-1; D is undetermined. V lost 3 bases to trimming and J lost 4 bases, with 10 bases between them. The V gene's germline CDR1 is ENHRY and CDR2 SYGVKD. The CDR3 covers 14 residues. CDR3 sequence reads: CAISDNPSYNEQFF. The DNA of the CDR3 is TGTGCCATCAGTGACAATCCAAGTTACAATGAGCAGTTCTTC.

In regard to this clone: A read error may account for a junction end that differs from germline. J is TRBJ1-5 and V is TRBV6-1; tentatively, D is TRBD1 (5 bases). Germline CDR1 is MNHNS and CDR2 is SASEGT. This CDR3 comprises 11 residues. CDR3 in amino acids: CASSDGVSREF. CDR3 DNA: TGTGCCAGCAGTGACGGAGTCTCCAGGGAATTT.

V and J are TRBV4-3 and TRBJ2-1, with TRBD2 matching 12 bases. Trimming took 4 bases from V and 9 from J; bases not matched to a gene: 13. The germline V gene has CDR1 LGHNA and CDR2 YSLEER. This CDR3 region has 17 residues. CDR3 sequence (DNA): TGCGCCAGCAGCCTACTATGGACTAGCGGGATAGAGGGTGAGCAGTTCTTC. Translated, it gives CASSLLWTSGIEGEQFF.